One and the same sample provided the 17 T cell receptor beta chains below, sequenced in a study of cytomegalovirus exposure and HLA in healthy donors (dated by TCRdb to 2016 to 2017). Libraries were made using the immunoSEQ multiplex PCR assay. The multiplex PCR relied on a mix of 60 forward primers for TCR Vbeta segments and 13 reverse primers for TCR Jbeta segments. TCRdb carries this immuneACCESS record with in-frame sequences only. Its versions omit some clonotypes, under half of them owing to an unresolved V gene in the studies checked, with the rest unexplained. The sample has approximately 170,000 clones on record, around 73% of them singletons. The top ten clones comprise 5.4% of the sample. The sequenced sample was PBMCs. The receptors here all came from a woman aged 18-35 years in good health and CMV-seropositive.

The chain has TRBV6-5 and TRBJ1-2; maybe TRBD1 (6 bases). The CDR3 spans 14 residues. Germline lookup yields CDR1 MNHEY and CDR2 SVGAGI. Trimming took off 5 bases at V and 4 bases at J, with 14 bases between the two ends. The CDR3 region is CASSRQALPYGYTF. The CDR3 nucleotides are TGTGCCAGCAGTCGACAGGCTCTACCCTATGGCTACACCTTC.

The chain employs TRBV5-4 and TRBJ2-7, with D tentatively TRBD2 (7 bases). The CDR3 sequence is 14 residues long. V was clipped by 4 bases and J by 3 bases, with 14 bases between them. The germline V gene encodes CDR1 SGHNT and CDR2 YYREEE (reference sequence). The CDR3 reads CASSITGGRYEQYF. CDR3 nucleotides: TGTGCCAGCAGCATTACGGGGGGCCGCTACGAGCAGTACTTC.

With regard to this clone: Its ends do not fully match the called genes, so a read error is possible. The genes are TRBV7-7 and TRBJ2-5; TRBD1 or TRBD2 may be the D gene (5 bases each). The J call is uncertain, as TRBJ2-7 better fits the DNA end. The CDR3 sequence is 12 residues long. Germline CDR1 reads SSHAT; CDR2 reads FNYEAQ (reference sequence). The CDR3 bases are TGTGCTAGCAGCTTGGGGGACTACGAGCAGTACTTC. It encodes CASSLGDYEQYF.

This clone has just a few counts. The chain joins TRBV7-2 to TRBJ2-1, with 7 bases lining up with TRBD1. Germline assignment: CDR1 SGHTA and CDR2 FQGNSA. The CDR3 is 13 residues long. Trimming cost V 5 bases and J 7 bases; bases outside gene matches: 5. CDR3 residues: CASSATGVNEQFF. DNA for the CDR3: TGTGCCAGCAGCGCTACAGGGGTGAATGAGCAGTTCTTC.

The genes are TRBV29-1 and TRBJ1-4; tentative D call: TRBD1 (5 bases). The CDR3 has 14 residues. V shed 6 bases and J shed 5 bases, with 16 bases lying between them. The germline V gene has CDR1 SQVTM and CDR2 ANQGSEA. The CDR3 region is CSVDLLGGNEKLFF. Written as DNA, the CDR3 is TGCAGCGTCGACTTGCTGGGGGGGAATGAAAAACTGTTTTTT.

This clone has only one observation. The chain couples TRBV19 to TRBJ2-1, with 9 bases fitting TRBD1. This CDR3 spans 15 amino acids. V was pared by 6 bases and J by 2 bases, with 5 bases of the junction left unmatched. Germline-derived CDR1 and CDR2 are LNHDA and SQIVND (reference sequence). The CDR3 nucleotides are TGTGCCAGTAGAGGGAACAGGGGGCCCTACAATGAGCAGTTCTTC. Translation: CASRGNRGPYNEQFF.

The V and J genes are TRBV30 and TRBJ2-3, with 7 bases identical to TRBD2. The CDR3 has 15 amino acids. Germline V CDR1 and CDR2: GTSNPN, SVGIG (reference sequence). The V gene end was trimmed by 0 bases and the J gene end by 4 bases; junction bases not matched to a gene: 7. The CDR3 DNA reads TGTGCCTGGAGTGTAGGCGGCGGGGGAGCAGATACGCAGTATTTT. Protein sequence: CAWSVGGGGADTQYF.

The chain carries TRBV27 and TRBJ1-2, with 9 bases identical to TRBD1. J gave up 2 bases and V 3 bases, and 1 base lay outside the gene matches. The CDR3 extends over 14 amino acids. Per germline, CDR1 MNHEY and CDR2 SMNVEV (reference sequence). CDR3 sequence reads: CASSFGTGNYGYTF. In DNA, the CDR3 is TGTGCCAGCAGTTTCGGGACAGGGAACTATGGCTACACCTTC.

This clone was observed once. The CDR3 sequence: CAWSDGGDKYF. CDR3 nucleotides: TGTGCCTGGAGTGATGGGGGGGATAAGTATTTT. V gene TRBV30 combines with J gene TRBJ2-3, with 7 bases that match TRBD2. This CDR3 region has 11 residues. V shed 1 base and J 13 bases; nucleotides not matched to a gene: 5. Germline V CDR1 and CDR2: GTSNPN, SVGIG (reference sequence).

This clone was observed once. The chain carries TRBV7-2 and TRBJ2-7; 9 bases match TRBD1. Per the germline V gene, CDR1 is SGHTA and CDR2 is FQGNSA. J was trimmed by 2 bases and V by 6 bases; bases with no gene match: 5. The CDR3 has 14 residues. DNA for the CDR3: TGTGCCAGCAGTCCGGGACAGGGACCCTACGAGCAGTACTTC. The encoded protein is CASSPGQGPYEQYF.

V gene TRBV5-4 combines with J gene TRBJ1-3; weak D call: TRBD1 (6 bases). The CDR3 is made up of 16 amino acids. Deletions cut 0 bases from V and 2 bases from J, with 12 bases between. Per the germline V gene, CDR1 is SGHNT and CDR2 is YYREEE (reference sequence). The CDR3 reads CASSLGGGGTGNTIYF. The CDR3 region has the DNA TGTGCCAGCAGCTTGGGAGGGGGGGGGACTGGAAACACCATATATTTT.

The chain links TRBV5-6 to TRBJ2-1; a weak D match, TRBD2 (7 bases). Germline CDR1 SGHDT, CDR2 YYEEEE. Trimming removed 4 bases at V and 7 bases at J, with 12 bases between. The CDR3 loop spans 13 amino acids. CDR3 region: CASSGGRENEQFF. The CDR3 region has the DNA TGTGCCAGCAGCGGGGGGCGGGAGAATGAGCAGTTCTTC.

V usage is TRBV15 and J usage is TRBJ2-7, with TRBD2 as a possible D gene (5 bases). V was clipped by 3 bases and J by 6 bases, with 12 bases between them. CDR3 length equals 13 residues. CDR1 is LNHNV, CDR2 YYDKDF, per germline (reference sequence). CDR3 residues: CATSSERDSEQYF. CDR3 sequence (DNA): TGTGCCACCAGCAGCGAGAGGGATTCCGAGCAGTACTTC.

This clone showed up just a few times. The V gene is TRBV6-5, the J gene TRBJ1-2, with 10 bases identical to TRBD1. V gave up 5 bases and J gave up 7 bases; unmatched junction bases: 7. This CDR3 comprises 14 residues. The germline V gene has CDR1 MNHEY and CDR2 SVGAGI. In nucleotides, the CDR3 is TGTGCCAGCAGTCCAGGGACAGGGGAATTTGGCTACACCTTC. Translated, it gives CASSPGTGEFGYTF.

The chain employs TRBV5-1 and TRBJ2-1, with D perhaps matching TRBD2 (6 bases). CDR3 size: 15 residues. V was trimmed by 7 bases and J by 0 bases, leaving 14 bases between them. Looked up from germline, CDR1 is SGHRS and CDR2 is YFSETQ. CDR3 coding DNA: TGCGCCAGCGGGGACTCGGATAGCTCCTACAATGAGCAGTTCTTC. Protein: CASGDSDSSYNEQFF.

The chain combines TRBV7-6 with TRBJ1-3; no clear D. Trimming pared 2 bases from V and 0 bases from J, leaving 11 bases between. The CDR3 is made up of 16 amino acids. Germline V gene data show CDR1 as SGHVS and CDR2 as FNYEAQ. CDR3 residues: CASSLYTVRSGNTIYF. The CDR3 DNA reads as TGTGCCAGCAGCTTATATACAGTCCGCTCTGGAAACACCATATATTTT.

In its sample, this clone was seen a few times. The V and J genes are TRBV7-2 and TRBJ2-2, with D perhaps matching TRBD1 (6 bases). Germline loops: CDR1 SGHTA, CDR2 FQGNSA. Trimming cost V 4 bases and J 1 base, with 19 bases left between them. This CDR3 has 18 residues. DNA for the CDR3: TGTGCCAGCAGCTCAGACAGGTTGCACTCACTGAACACCGGGGAGCTGTTTTTT. It codes for CASSSDRLHSLNTGELFF.